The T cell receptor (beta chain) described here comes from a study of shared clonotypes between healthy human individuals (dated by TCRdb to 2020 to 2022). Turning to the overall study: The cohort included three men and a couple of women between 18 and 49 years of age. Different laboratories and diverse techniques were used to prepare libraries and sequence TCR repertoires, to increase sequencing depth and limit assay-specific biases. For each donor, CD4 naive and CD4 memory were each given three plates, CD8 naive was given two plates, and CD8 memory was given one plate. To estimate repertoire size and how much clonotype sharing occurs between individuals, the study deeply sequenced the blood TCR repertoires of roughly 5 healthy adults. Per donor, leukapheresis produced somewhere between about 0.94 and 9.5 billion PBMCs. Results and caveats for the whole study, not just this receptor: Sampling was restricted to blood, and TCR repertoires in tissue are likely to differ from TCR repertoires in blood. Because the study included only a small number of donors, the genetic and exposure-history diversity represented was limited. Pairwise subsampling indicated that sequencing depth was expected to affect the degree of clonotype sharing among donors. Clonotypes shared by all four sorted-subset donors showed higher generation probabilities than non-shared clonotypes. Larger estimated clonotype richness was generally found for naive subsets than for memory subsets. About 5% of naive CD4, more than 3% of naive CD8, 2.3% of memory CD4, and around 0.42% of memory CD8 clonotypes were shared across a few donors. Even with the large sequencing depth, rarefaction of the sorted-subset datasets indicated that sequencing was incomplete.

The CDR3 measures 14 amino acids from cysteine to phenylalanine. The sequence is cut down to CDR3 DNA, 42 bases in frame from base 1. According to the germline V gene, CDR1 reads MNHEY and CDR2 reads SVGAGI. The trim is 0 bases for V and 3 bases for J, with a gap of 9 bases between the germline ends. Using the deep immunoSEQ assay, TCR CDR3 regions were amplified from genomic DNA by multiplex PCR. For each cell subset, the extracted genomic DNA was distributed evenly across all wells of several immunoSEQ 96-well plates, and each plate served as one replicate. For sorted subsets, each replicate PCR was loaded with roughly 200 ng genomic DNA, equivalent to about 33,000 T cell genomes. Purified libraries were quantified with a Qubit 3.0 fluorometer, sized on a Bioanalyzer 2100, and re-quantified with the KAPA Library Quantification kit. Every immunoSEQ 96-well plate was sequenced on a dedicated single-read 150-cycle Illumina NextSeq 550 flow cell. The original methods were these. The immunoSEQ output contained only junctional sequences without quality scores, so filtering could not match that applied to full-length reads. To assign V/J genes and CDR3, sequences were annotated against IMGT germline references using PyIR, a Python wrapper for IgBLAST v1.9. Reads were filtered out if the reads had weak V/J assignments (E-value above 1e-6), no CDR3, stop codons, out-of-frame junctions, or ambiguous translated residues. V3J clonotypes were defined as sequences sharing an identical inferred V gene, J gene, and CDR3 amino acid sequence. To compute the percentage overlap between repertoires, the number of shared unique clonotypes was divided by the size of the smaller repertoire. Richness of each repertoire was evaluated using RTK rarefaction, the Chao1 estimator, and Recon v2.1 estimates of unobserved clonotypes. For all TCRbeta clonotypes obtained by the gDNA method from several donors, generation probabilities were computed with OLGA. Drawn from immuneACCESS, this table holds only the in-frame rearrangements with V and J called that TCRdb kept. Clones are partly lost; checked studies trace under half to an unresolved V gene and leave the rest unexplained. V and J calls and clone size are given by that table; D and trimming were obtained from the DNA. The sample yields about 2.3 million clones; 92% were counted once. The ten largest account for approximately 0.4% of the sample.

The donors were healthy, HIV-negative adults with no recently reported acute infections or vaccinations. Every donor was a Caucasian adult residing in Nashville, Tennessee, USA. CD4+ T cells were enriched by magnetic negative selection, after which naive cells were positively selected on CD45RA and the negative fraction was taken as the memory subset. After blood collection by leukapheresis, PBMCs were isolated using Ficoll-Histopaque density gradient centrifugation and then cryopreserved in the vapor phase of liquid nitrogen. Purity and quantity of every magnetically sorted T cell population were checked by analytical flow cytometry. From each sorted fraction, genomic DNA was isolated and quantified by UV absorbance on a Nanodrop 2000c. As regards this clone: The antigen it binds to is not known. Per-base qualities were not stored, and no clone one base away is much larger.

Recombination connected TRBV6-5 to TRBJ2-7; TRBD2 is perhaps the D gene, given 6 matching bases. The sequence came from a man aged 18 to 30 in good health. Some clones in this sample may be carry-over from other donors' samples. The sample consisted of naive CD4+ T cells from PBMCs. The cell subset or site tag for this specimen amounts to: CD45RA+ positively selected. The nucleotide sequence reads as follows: TGTGCCAGCAGTTACTCCCCGGGGGTCTACGAGCAGTACTTC. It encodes CASSYSPGVYEQYF.